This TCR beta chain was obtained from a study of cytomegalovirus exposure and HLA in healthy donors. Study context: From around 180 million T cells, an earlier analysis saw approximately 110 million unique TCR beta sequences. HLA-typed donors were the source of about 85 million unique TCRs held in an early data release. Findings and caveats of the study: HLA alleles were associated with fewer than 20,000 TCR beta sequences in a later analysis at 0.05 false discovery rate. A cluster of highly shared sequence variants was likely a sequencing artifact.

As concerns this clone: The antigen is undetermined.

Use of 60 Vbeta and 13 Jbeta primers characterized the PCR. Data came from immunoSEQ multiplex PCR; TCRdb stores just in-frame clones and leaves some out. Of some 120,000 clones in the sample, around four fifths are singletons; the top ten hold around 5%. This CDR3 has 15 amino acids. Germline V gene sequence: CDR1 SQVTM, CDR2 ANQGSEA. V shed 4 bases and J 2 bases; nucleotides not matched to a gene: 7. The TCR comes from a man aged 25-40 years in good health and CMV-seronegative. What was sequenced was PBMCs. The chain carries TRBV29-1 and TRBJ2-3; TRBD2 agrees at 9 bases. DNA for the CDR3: TGCAGCGTTGGAGAAGCGGGGGGTTACACAGATACGCAGTATTTT. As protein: CSVGEAGGYTDTQYF.